The 28 T cell receptor beta chains given below trace back to one sample, sequenced in a study of cytomegalovirus exposure and HLA in healthy donors. Both 60 Vbeta primers and 13 Jbeta primers went into the PCR. Generated by immunoSEQ multiplex PCR, the TCRdb table keeps only in-frame clones and is missing some. The table includes under 200,000 clones, 79% detected once. Sequencing used PBMCs. Receptors originate from a male donor in good health and CMV-seropositive.

The chain couples TRBV6-5 to TRBJ1-1, with TRBD1 as a possible D gene (5 bases). This CDR3 has 13 residues. V was pared by 2 bases and J by 5 bases, with 9 bases between. CDR1 and CDR2 (germline): MNHEY, SVGAGI. CDR3 DNA: TGTGCCAGCAGTTACACCAGGGTGACTGAAGCTTTCTTT. Its translation: CASSYTRVTEAFF.

CDR3 sequence (DNA): TGCGCCAGCAGCCCCCCCGACAGGGCGGAGACCCAGTACTTC. Protein: CASSPPDRAETQYF. The J gene is TRBJ2-5, the V gene TRBV4-1; 7 nucleotides agree with TRBD1. This CDR3 spans 14 amino acids. V lost 4 bases to trimming and J lost 5 bases; unmatched junction nucleotides: 7. CDR1 and CDR2 from the germline V gene are MGHRA and YSYEKL.

V and J are TRBV9 and TRBJ2-3; D is undetermined. V shed 4 bases and J shed 6 bases, with 9 bases lying between them. This CDR3 region has 12 residues. Germline CDR1 is SGDLS and CDR2 is YYNGEE. In DNA, the CDR3 is TGTGCCAGCAGCCTCGGGTCGGATACGCAGTATTTT. Amino acids: CASSLGSDTQYF.

This clone was seen only a few times. The chain carries TRBV7-2 and TRBJ1-5, with D tentatively TRBD1 (6 bases). The CDR3 length is 16 residues. Trimming left V 5 bases short and J 0 bases short, with 14 bases between. In germline, CDR1 is SGHTA, CDR2 FQGNSA. The CDR3 nucleotides are TGTGCCAGCAGCCCGGGACAAATCTATAGCAATCAGCCCCAGCATTTT. Protein product: CASSPGQIYSNQPQHF.

The rearrangement uses TRBV4-3 and TRBJ2-7; 9 nucleotides align to TRBD2. This CDR3 has 13 residues. Germline CDR1 reads LGHNA; CDR2 reads YSLEER. CDR3 region: CANTRTSDYEQYF. The DNA of the CDR3 is TGCGCTAACACAAGGACTAGCGACTACGAGCAGTACTTC.

For this clone: A read error may produce the germline difference seen at one junction end. The V and J genes are TRBV7-9 and TRBJ2-1; D gene uncertain. From germline, CDR1 is SEHNR and CDR2 FQNEAQ (reference sequence). This CDR3 comprises 14 residues. CDR3 sequence reads: CSSSFHFVYNEQFF. As DNA, the CDR3 is TGTTCCAGCAGCTTTCACTTTGTATACAATGAGCAGTTCTTC.

J is TRBJ2-1 and V is TRBV10-3; 11 bases agree with TRBD2. The CDR3 runs to 14 residues. Germline V gene lookup returns CDR1 ENHRY and CDR2 SYGVKD. V shed 0 bases, J shed 14 bases, and the junction held 6 bases outside the gene matches. This CDR3 is CAISESETSGEKFF. The DNA of the CDR3 is TGTGCCATCAGTGAGTCCGAGACTAGCGGGGAGAAGTTCTTC.

The chain recombines TRBV6-6 with TRBJ1-1; 7 bases match TRBD1. Germline V gives CDR1 MNHNY, CDR2 SVGAGI (reference sequence). The CDR3 has 14 residues. J lost 3 bases, V lost 6 bases, and 7 bases had no gene match. This chain's CDR3 is CASRLPDRDTEAFF. For the CDR3, the DNA is TGTGCCAGCAGACTCCCCGACAGGGACACTGAAGCTTTCTTT.

This sequence joins TRBV9 and TRBJ2-4; 11 nucleotides match TRBD2. Germline values: CDR1 SGDLS, CDR2 YYNGEE. The V segment lost 0 bases and the J segment 0 bases; nucleotides outside the gene matches: 8. This CDR3 comprises 19 residues. The CDR3 protein is CASSVGGGLAEVAKNIQYF. The CDR3 nucleotides are TGTGCCAGCAGCGTAGGAGGGGGACTAGCGGAGGTAGCCAAAAACATTCAGTACTTC.

The rearrangement uses TRBV10-3 and TRBJ2-7, with D uncertain. CDR1 is ENHRY, CDR2 SYGVKD, per germline. The germline V and J ends were trimmed by 5 bases and 0 bases, with 5 bases remaining between them. CDR3 length equals 12 residues. The CDR3 nucleotides read TGTGCCATCAGTCAGAACTCCTACGAGCAGTACTTC. Translation: CAISQNSYEQYF.

V and J are TRBV28 and TRBJ2-1, with D tentatively TRBD2 (6 bases). CDR1 and CDR2 from the germline V gene are MDHEN and SYDVKM. This CDR3 spans 16 amino acids. The ends were cut back, 4 bases at V and 4 bases at J, with 17 bases in the middle. CDR3 protein: CASSSAGMRGYNEQFF. In DNA, the CDR3 is TGTGCCAGCAGTTCAGCGGGCATGAGGGGTTACAATGAGCAGTTCTTC.

The chain recombines TRBV25-1 with TRBJ2-5, with D possibly TRBD2 on 6 matching bases. The CDR3 spans 13 residues. Trimming took off 3 bases at V and 5 bases at J, with 10 bases between the two ends. Germline CDR1 and CDR2: MGHDK and SYGVNS. The CDR3 region is CASSDGGSETQYF. CDR3 DNA: TGTGCCAGCAGTGATGGGGGGTCCGAGACCCAGTACTTC.

The V call is TRBV4-3, the J call TRBJ2-6, with D perhaps matching TRBD2 (5 bases). Germline V lookup: CDR1 LGHNA, CDR2 YSLEER. CDR3 length: 17 residues. Trimming removed 5 bases from V and 3 bases from J, with 17 bases in between. The CDR3 DNA is TGCGCCAGCAGCGCAAGTAGGGAGTTCAGTGGGGCCAACGTCCTGACTTTC. Amino acids: CASSASREFSGANVLTF.

This clone was found a few times. This sequence joins TRBV7-9 and TRBJ2-5; TRBD1 is a possible D gene (5 bases). V dropped 5 bases and J dropped 3 bases, with 13 bases sitting between them. Germline V gene sequence: CDR1 SEHNR, CDR2 FQNEAQ (reference sequence). The CDR3 spans 14 residues. CDR3 DNA sequence: TGTGCCAGCAGCACATGGACAATGGAAGAGACCCAGTACTTC. Translating gives CASSTWTMEETQYF.

This chain joins TRBV10-3 and TRBJ1-5; 7 nucleotides align to TRBD1. Germline V gene data show CDR1 as ENHRY and CDR2 as SYGVKD. This CDR3 is 14 amino acids long. J was trimmed by 6 bases and V by 10 bases; bases with no gene match: 12. This chain's CDR3 is CATTGQVGSQPQHF. In nucleotides, the CDR3 is TGTGCCACAACAGGACAGGTAGGGAGTCAGCCCCAGCATTTT.

There are a few counts of this clone. V and J are TRBV6-1 and TRBJ1-3, with no clear D. This CDR3 contains 15 residues. Germline values: CDR1 MNHNS, CDR2 SASEGT. V was clipped by 4 bases and J by 0 bases, with 10 bases between them. CDR3 DNA: TGTGCCAGCAGTGTTCAGGTTCTCTCTGGAAACACCATATATTTT. Translating it yields CASSVQVLSGNTIYF.

A few counts support this clone. This chain uses TRBV29-1 with TRBJ1-5; possible D gene TRBD1, 5 bases. The CDR3 has 12 residues. The V gene's germline CDR1 is SQVTM and CDR2 ANQGSEA. V lost 3 bases, J lost 5 bases, and 8 bases lay in between. CDR3: CSVDTGDQPQHF. The CDR3 nucleotides are TGCAGCGTTGATACAGGCGATCAGCCCCAGCATTTT.

The sample holds a few counts of this clone. The rearrangement links TRBV4-1 to TRBJ2-5; 8 positions agree with TRBD1. From germline, CDR1 is MGHRA and CDR2 YSYEKL. This CDR3 comprises 14 residues. The V segment lost 4 bases and the J segment 5 bases; nucleotides outside the gene matches: 6. The CDR3 DNA reads TGCGCCAGCAGCCTAACAGGGGGTCGGGAGACCCAGTACTTC. It encodes CASSLTGGRETQYF.

The chain employs TRBV2 and TRBJ1-5; D is ambiguous. V shed 7 bases and J shed 2 bases, with 9 bases lying between them. Germline CDR1 SNHLY, CDR2 FYNNEI. This CDR3 is 13 amino acids long. CDR3 coding DNA: TGTGCCAGCATGGGAGAGGGCAATCAGCCCCAGCATTTT. It yields the protein CASMGEGNQPQHF.

This chain links TRBV11-3 with TRBJ2-3, with TRBD2 matching 7 bases. The germline V gene encodes CDR1 SGHNT and CDR2 YENEEA. The length of the CDR3 is 14 residues. J lost 2 bases, V lost 4 bases, and 3 bases had no gene match. CDR3 sequence reads: CASSSGGHTDTQYF. The DNA for the CDR3 is TGTGCCAGCAGCTCGGGGGGTCACACAGATACGCAGTATTTT. Together with reference TRBV11-3 and TRBJ2-3, the CDR3 gives the full variable domain: EAGVVQSPRYKIIEKKQPVAFWCNPISGHNTLYWYLQNLGQGPELLIRYENEEAVDDSQLPKDRFSAERLKGVDSTLKIQPAELGDSAVYLCASSSGGHTDTQYFGPGTRLTVL.

This clone was observed once. CDR3 amino acids: CASSPLPGLAGGRHTGELFF. For the CDR3, the DNA is TGTGCCAGCAGTCCCCTCCCGGGACTAGCGGGAGGTAGACACACCGGGGAGCTGTTTTTT. The chain carries TRBV27 and TRBJ2-2; 15 nucleotides line up with TRBD2. This CDR3 region has 20 residues. Trimming removed 5 bases from V and 3 bases from J; junction bases left unmatched: 13. Germline assignment: CDR1 MNHEY and CDR2 SMNVEV (reference sequence).

J is TRBJ2-7 and V is TRBV10-3; 12 positions match TRBD2. V trimming: 6 bases; J trimming: 2 bases; junction bases outside the gene matches: 5. The CDR3 length is 15 residues. The germline V gene has CDR1 ENHRY and CDR2 SYGVKD. The CDR3 nucleotides read TGTGCCATCAGGACTAGCGGGAGCGATGCCTACGAGCAGTACTTC. This codes for CAIRTSGSDAYEQYF.

This clone was counted once. V usage is TRBV19 and J usage is TRBJ2-7; D uncertain. V dropped 5 bases and J dropped 3 bases, with 17 bases sitting between them. CDR1 is LNHDA, CDR2 SQIVND, per germline (reference sequence). The CDR3 sequence is 15 residues long. The CDR3 protein is CASSSRPIPGYEQYF. CDR3 DNA sequence: TGTGCCAGTAGTTCACGGCCCATCCCGGGCTACGAGCAGTACTTC.

The chain carries TRBV7-2 and TRBJ2-5, with 10 bases that match TRBD2. This CDR3 is built from 14 residues. Trimming removed 6 bases from V and 5 bases from J; junction bases left unmatched: 6. Germline CDR1 is SGHTA and CDR2 is FQGNSA. The DNA of the CDR3 is TGTGCCAGCAGGCCGGGACTAGCGACGGAGACCCAGTACTTC. It codes for CASRPGLATETQYF.

The chain is built from TRBV7-9 and TRBJ2-1; TRBD2 aligns across 8 bases. The CDR3 spans 11 residues. Germline assignment: CDR1 SEHNR and CDR2 FQNEAQ (reference sequence). V dropped 5 bases and J dropped 15; count of bases not matched to a gene: 6. DNA of the CDR3: TGTGCCAGCAGCACGGGAGGGCGGGGGTTCTTC. Its protein is CASSTGGRGFF.

This clone occurred a few times. The chain employs TRBV13 and TRBJ1-6; maybe TRBD1 (5 bases). Between the trimmed V and J ends, which lost 0 bases and 7 bases, there was a span of 7 bases. Germline assignment: CDR1 PRHDT and CDR2 FYEKMQ (reference sequence). The CDR3 extends over 14 amino acids. The CDR3 protein is CASSLGQENSPLHF. For the CDR3, the DNA is TGTGCCAGCAGCTTAGGACAGGAGAATTCACCCCTCCACTTT.

The genes are TRBV10-3 and TRBJ2-1; 7 nucleotides agree with TRBD1. The CDR3 has 15 amino acids. V lost 0 bases and J lost 5; bases outside the gene matches: 4. Germline V lookup: CDR1 ENHRY, CDR2 SYGVKD. The CDR3 is CAISESGTEDNEQFF. Here the CDR3 DNA reads TGTGCCATCAGTGAGTCAGGGACAGAAGACAATGAGCAGTTCTTC.

The J gene is TRBJ1-5, the V gene TRBV11-2, with D perhaps matching TRBD1 (6 bases). There are 15 residues in the CDR3. Germline lookup yields CDR1 SGHAT and CDR2 FQNNGV. V was shortened by 1 base and J by 7 bases, with 14 bases between the two germline ends. CDR3 residues: CASSLGTVGGQPQHF. In DNA, the CDR3 is TGTGCCAGCAGCTTAGGTACTGTAGGGGGACAGCCCCAGCATTTT.